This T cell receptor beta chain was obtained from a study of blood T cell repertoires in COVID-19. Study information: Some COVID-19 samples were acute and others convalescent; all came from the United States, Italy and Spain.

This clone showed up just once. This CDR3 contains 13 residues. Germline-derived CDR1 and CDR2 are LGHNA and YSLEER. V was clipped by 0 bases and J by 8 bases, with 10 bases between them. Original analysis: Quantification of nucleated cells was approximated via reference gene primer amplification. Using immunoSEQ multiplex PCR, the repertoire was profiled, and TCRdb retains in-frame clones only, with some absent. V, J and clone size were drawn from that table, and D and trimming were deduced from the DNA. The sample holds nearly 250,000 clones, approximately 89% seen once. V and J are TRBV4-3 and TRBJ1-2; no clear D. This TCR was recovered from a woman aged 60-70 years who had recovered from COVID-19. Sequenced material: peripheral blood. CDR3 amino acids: CASSQDIRYGYTF. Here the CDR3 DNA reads TGCGCCAGCAGCCAAGATATCAGATACGGCTACACCTTC.